The 2 T cell receptor beta chains below were found in one sample sequenced in a study of shared T cell receptors in the human thymus. Clones were sequenced by immunoSEQ multiplex PCR, and TCRdb holds only the in-frame ones, with some missing. Of roughly 710,000 clones listed, approximately 83% were seen once; the top ten hold roughly 0.01%. The same data also contributed to another study, on human thymus T cells.

What was sequenced was thymocytes. Source of these receptors: a girl in the first two years of life with a congenital heart defect.

The chain joins TRBV7-2 to TRBJ1-2; D is undetermined. CDR1 is SGHTA, CDR2 FQGNSA, per germline. The CDR3 is 16 residues long. Deletions cut 1 base from V and 0 bases from J, with 12 bases between. CDR3 coding DNA: TGTGCCAGCAGCTTAGAGCGTGGAGCGTCTAACTATGGCTACACCTTC. Amino acid sequence: CASSLERGASNYGYTF.

The chain recombines TRBV11-2 with TRBJ1-2; 7 bases map to TRBD1. CDR3 length: 14 residues. The germline V gene encodes CDR1 SGHAT and CDR2 FQNNGV. V was pared by 6 bases and J by 12 bases, with 16 bases of the junction left unmatched. The CDR3 spells CASRPTRQGSRNTF. The CDR3, as DNA: TGTGCCAGCAGACCTACCCGACAGGGTAGTAGAAACACCTTC.